This is a list of T cell receptor beta chains from one sample in a study of response to subunit inactivated influenza vaccine. TCRdb processed the RT-PCR reads anew with MiXCR; each CDR3 protein has one entry. The repertoire holds about 700,000 distinct CDR3 sequences, with approximately 15% as singletons. The sequenced sample was PBMCs from blood, obtained around 15 days before vaccination. These receptors originate from a man aged 50-59 years who received an inactivated influenza vaccine. Each CDR3 is given with its conserved first and last residue. The D gene is left open where the match is weak. Clone size appears in some rows only: once, few, many, or a class for an expanded clone.

J,V,size,D,CDR3,DNA
TRBJ2-3,TRBV27,-,-,CASSPQRGYTDTQYF,TGTGCCAGCAGTCCTCAAAGGGGGTACACAGATACGCAGTATTTT
TRBJ2-3,TRBV9,-,-,CASSVGGVKTDTQYF,TGTGCCAGCAGCGTAGGGGGAGTCAAGACAGATACGCAGTATTTT
TRBJ2-2,TRBV20-1,many,TRBD2,CSARDWASGSRGTGELFF,TGCAGTGCTAGAGATTGGGCTAGCGGGAGTCGTGGCACCGGGGAGCTGTTTTTT
TRBJ1-6,TRBV20-1,few,-,CSASRQRSSYNSPLHF,TGCAGTGCTAGTCGACAGCGCAGCTCCTATAATTCACCCCTCCACTTT
TRBJ2-3,TRBV5-1,-,-,CASSMASDTQYF,TGCGCCAGCAGTATGGCATCTGATACGCAGTATTTT
TRBJ2-1,TRBV28,-,-,CATAITYNEQFF,TGTGCCACCGCCATCACTTACAATGAGCAGTTCTTC
TRBJ1-1,TRBV7-6,few,-,CASATGLNTEAFF,TGTGCCAGCGCGACCGGACTGAACACTGAAGCTTTCTTT
TRBJ1-3,TRBV9,few,-,CASSVGQADSTIYF,TGTGCCAGCAGCGTAGGACAGGCCGACAGCACCATATATTTT
TRBJ1-2,TRBV6-4,-,-,CASTPEAGSYGYTF,TGTGCCAGCACCCCCGAGGCAGGGAGCTATGGCTACACCTTC
TRBJ2-7,TRBV7-2,-,-,CASSPLGDGSAQYF,TGTGCCAGCAGCCCTCTCGGCGACGGATCTGCGCAGTACTTC
TRBJ1-3,TRBV10-3,-,-,CAIQDKGNTIYF,TGTGCCATCCAGGATAAAGGAAACACCATATATTTT
TRBJ2-1,TRBV4-3,few,TRBD2,CASSLQGGTSGRGGEQFF,TGCGCCAGCAGCCTCCAGGGGGGGACTAGCGGGAGGGGTGGTGAGCAGTTCTTC
TRBJ1-3,TRBV7-2,few,-,CASSPHSGNTIYF,TGTGCCAGCAGCCCCCACTCTGGAAACACCATATATTTT
TRBJ2-2,TRBV6-2/TRBV6-3,-,-,CASWRQSNTGELFF,TGTGCCAGCTGGAGACAGTCAAACACCGGGGAGCTGTTTTTT
TRBJ1-2,TRBV29-1,many,TRBD1,CSVEQEQGDYGYTF,TGCAGCGTTGAACAGGAACAGGGGGACTATGGCTACACCTTC
TRBJ1-1,TRBV28,-,-,CASSSQGRRVF,TGTGCCAGCAGTAGTCAGGGGCGGCGGGTCTTT
TRBJ2-1,TRBV6-5,few,TRBD2,CASSYGWRSGYYNEQFF,TGTGCCAGCAGTTACGGGTGGCGTAGCGGGTACTACAATGAGCAGTTCTTC
TRBJ2-3,TRBV9,few,TRBD2,CASSASSTSETDTQYF,TGTGCCAGCAGCGCCTCCTCGACTAGCGAAACAGATACGCAGTATTTT
TRBJ2-7,TRBV20-1,few,TRBD2,CSAQGASGTYEQYF,TGCAGTGCTCAAGGGGCTAGCGGGACCTACGAGCAGTACTTC
TRBJ2-1,TRBV20-1,-,-,CSARDTGVGIEQFF,TGCAGTGCTAGAGATACCGGTGTCGGGATCGAGCAGTTCTTC
TRBJ2-1,TRBV5-1,few,-,CASSSLGGRDNEQFF,TGCGCCAGCAGCTCGCTCGGGGGAAGGGACAATGAGCAGTTCTTC
TRBJ2-7,TRBV5-4,many,-,CASSHLADSYEQYF,TGTGCCAGCAGCCACCTGGCTGACTCCTACGAGCAGTACTTC
TRBJ2-1,TRBV6-2/TRBV6-3,-,-,CASAEFRVYEQFF,TGTGCCAGCGCGGAGTTCAGAGTTTATGAGCAGTTCTTC
TRBJ2-7,TRBV5-1,-,TRBD1,CASSPGQGGDEQYF,TGCGCCAGCAGCCCGGGACAGGGTGGGGACGAGCAGTACTTC
TRBJ2-1,TRBV4-3,-,-,CASSQDLMVGSNEQFF,TGCGCCAGCAGCCAAGATCTGATGGTAGGTTCCAATGAGCAGTTCTTC
TRBJ2-2,TRBV4-3,-,-,CASSEDRITSNANTGELFF,TGCGCCAGCAGCGAAGACAGGATTACCTCCAACGCGAACACCGGGGAGCTGTTTTTT
TRBJ1-2,TRBV5-6,many,-,CASSLGADYGYTF,TGTGCCAGCAGCTTGGGGGCAGACTATGGCTACACCTTC
TRBJ1-6,TRBV6-1,few,TRBD1,CASRPPQGASPLHF,TGTGCCAGCAGACCACCTCAGGGGGCTTCACCCCTCCACTTT
TRBJ2-7,TRBV27,-,TRBD1,CASSWPGGGEQYF,TGTGCCAGCAGTTGGCCAGGGGGTGGGGAGCAGTACTTC
TRBJ1-5,TRBV29-1,few,-,CSVSLGVNQPQHF,TGCAGCGTCTCTTTGGGTGTCAATCAGCCCCAGCATTTT
TRBJ1-4,TRBV29-1,few,-,CSVLEPGEKLFF,TGCAGCGTTTTAGAGCCAGGTGAAAAACTGTTTTTT
TRBJ2-7,TRBV11-2,few,-,CASSYGGLGSYEQYF,TGTGCCAGCAGCTACGGGGGCCTTGGCTCCTACGAGCAGTACTTC
TRBJ2-6,TRBV7-9,-,-,CASSRRAVGANVLTF,TGTGCCAGCAGCCGACGGGCTGTTGGGGCCAACGTCCTGACTTTC
TRBJ2-5,TRBV5-6,-,TRBD1,CASSSASTGGTQYF,TGTGCCAGCAGCTCAGCTTCGACAGGGGGGACCCAGTACTTC
TRBJ1-2,TRBV18,-,-,CASSPQGEDYGYTF,TGTGCCAGCTCCCCCCAGGGAGAAGACTATGGCTACACCTTC
TRBJ2-3,TRBV2,-,-,CASRARVTDTQYF,TGTGCCAGCAGGGCCAGGGTCACAGATACGCAGTATTTT
TRBJ2-1,TRBV6-5,-,-,CASSYSNAYPYNEQFF,TGTGCCAGCAGTTACTCGAACGCATACCCCTACAATGAGCAGTTCTTC
TRBJ2-7,TRBV19,few,-,CASSRRTAGYEQYF,TGTGCCAGTAGTAGACGGACAGCTGGCTACGAGCAGTACTTC
TRBJ2-6,TRBV20-1,-,-,CSASRGAGLSGANVLTF,TGCAGTGCTAGTCGGGGGGCAGGTCTCTCTGGGGCCAACGTCCTGACTTTC
TRBJ2-1,TRBV12-3/TRBV12-4,few,-,CASSLGSKQFF,TGTGCCAGCAGTTTAGGCAGTAAGCAGTTCTTC
TRBJ2-1,TRBV5-6,many,TRBD1,CASSRTGFNEQFF,TGTGCCAGCAGCAGGACAGGGTTCAATGAGCAGTTCTTC
TRBJ2-5,TRBV24-1,few,TRBD1,CATSGDREETQYF,TGTGCCACCAGTGGAGACAGGGAAGAGACCCAGTACTTC
TRBJ1-4,TRBV6-1,few,-,CASSLDGTTNEKLFF,TGTGCCAGCAGCCTGGACGGAACAACTAATGAAAAACTGTTTTTT
TRBJ2-1,TRBV29-1,-,TRBD2,CSVQNRDTGLAGGSHNEQFF,TGCAGCGTGCAAAACCGGGACACGGGACTAGCGGGAGGTAGCCACAATGAGCAGTTCTTC